This T cell receptor beta chain appears in the sequencing data of a study of glioma-infiltrating T cells after dendritic cell vaccination. Study in general: Monocyte-derived dendritic cells, cultured approximately 7 days with IL-4 and GM-CSF, were pulsed with autologous tumor lysate.

Sequenced by immunoSEQ multiplex PCR; TCRdb stores in-frame clones only, minus some. The sample lists roughly 82,000 clones, 70% to 90% seen once, with 3.2% in the top ten. Unmatched junction bases numbered 7, after V lost 3 bases and J lost 3 bases. The CDR3 is made up of 15 amino acids. The germline gives CDR1 SGDLS, CDR2 YYNGEE. The V call is TRBV9, the J call TRBJ1-1; 8 bases align to TRBD1. This specimen was blood, taken before dendritic cell vaccination. This receptor was obtained from a human donor with glioblastoma. CDR3: CASSAEQGVDTEAFF. The CDR3 DNA sequence: TGTGCCAGCAGCGCCGAACAGGGGGTCGACACTGAAGCTTTCTTT.